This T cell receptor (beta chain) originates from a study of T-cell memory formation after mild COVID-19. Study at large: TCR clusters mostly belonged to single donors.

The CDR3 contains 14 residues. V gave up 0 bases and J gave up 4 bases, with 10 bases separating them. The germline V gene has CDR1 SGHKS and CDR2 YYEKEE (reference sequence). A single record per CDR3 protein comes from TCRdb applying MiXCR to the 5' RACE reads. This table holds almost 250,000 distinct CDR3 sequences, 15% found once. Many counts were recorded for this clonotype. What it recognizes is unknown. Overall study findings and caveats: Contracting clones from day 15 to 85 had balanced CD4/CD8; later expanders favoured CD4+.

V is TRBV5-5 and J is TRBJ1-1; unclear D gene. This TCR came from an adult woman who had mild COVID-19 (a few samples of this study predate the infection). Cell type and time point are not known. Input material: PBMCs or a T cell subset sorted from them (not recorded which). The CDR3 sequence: CASSLVGRSTEAFF. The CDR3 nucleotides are TGTGCCAGCAGCTTGGTGGGGAGGAGCACTGAAGCTTTCTTT.